These 2 T cell receptor beta chains originate from one sample sequenced in a study of T cell repertoires in cytomegalovirus infection. TCRdb fed the reads into MiXCR, producing one record per CDR3 protein. In the table there are roughly 280,000 distinct CDR3 sequences, around 15% of which are singletons. The sequencing sample was made of PBMCs. The receptors here all came from a human donor in good health (CMV status not recorded). Some clones in this sample may be carry-over from other donors' samples.

This clonotype was observed at least ten times. This sequence joins TRBV7-2 and TRBJ2-1; D is possibly TRBD1 (6 bases). V dropped 6 bases and J dropped 6 bases, with 15 bases sitting between them. This CDR3 is built from 14 residues. Germline CDR1 SGHTA, CDR2 FQGNSA. The CDR3 region is CASRSTRGGNEQFF. The DNA for the CDR3 is TGTGCCAGCAGATCAACTAGAGGGGGCAATGAGCAGTTCTTC.

The rearrangement uses TRBV20-1 and TRBJ2-5, with TRBD2 matching over 8 bases. The V gene's germline CDR1 is DFQATT and CDR2 SNEGSKA (reference sequence). There are 15 residues in the CDR3. After removal of 3 bases from V and 5 bases from J, the junction contained 11 bases not matched to a gene. Written as DNA, the CDR3 is TGCAGTGCTAGTCCCCCAGCGGGGGCGGGGGAGACCCAGTACTTC. Translating gives CSASPPAGAGETQYF.